The T cell receptor (beta chain) described here comes from a study of blood T cell repertoires in COVID-19. Study-level information: The samples span acute and convalescent COVID-19 from the United States, Italy and Spain.

Trimming left V 0 bases short and J 4 bases short, with 21 bases between. This CDR3 contains 18 residues. Germline V lookup: CDR1 SGHDN, CDR2 FVKESK. Authors' data handling: Amplification from reference gene primers served as the basis for estimated nucleated cell counts. Sequencing used immunoSEQ multiplex PCR; TCRdb keeps in-frame clones, though not all of them. The V and J calls and clone size are taken from that table; D and trimming were inferred from the DNA. The sample consists of around 260,000 clones, 85% to 90% of them appearing once. The V and J genes are TRBV14 and TRBJ1-1; perhaps TRBD1 as D (6 bases). This receptor was obtained from a human donor in a cohort sampled during active COVID-19. Sequenced input: peripheral blood. The CDR3 here is CASSQDRGPGAGFTEAFF. CDR3 sequence (DNA): TGTGCCAGCAGCCAAGATAGGGGACCAGGGGCAGGGTTCACTGAAGCTTTCTTT.